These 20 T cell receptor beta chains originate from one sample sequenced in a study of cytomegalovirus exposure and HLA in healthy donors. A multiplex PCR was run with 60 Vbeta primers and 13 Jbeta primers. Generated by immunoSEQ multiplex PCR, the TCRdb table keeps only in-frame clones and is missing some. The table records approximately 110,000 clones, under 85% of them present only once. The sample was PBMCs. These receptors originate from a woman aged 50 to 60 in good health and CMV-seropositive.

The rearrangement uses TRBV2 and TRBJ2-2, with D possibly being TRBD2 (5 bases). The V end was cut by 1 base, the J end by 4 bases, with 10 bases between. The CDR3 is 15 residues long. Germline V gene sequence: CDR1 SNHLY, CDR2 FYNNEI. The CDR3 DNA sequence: TGTGCCAGCAGTGAAGGGTCAGGAGGCACCGGGGAGCTGTTTTTT. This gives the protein CASSEGSGGTGELFF. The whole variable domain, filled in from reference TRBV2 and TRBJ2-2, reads EPEVTQTPSHQVTQMGQEVILRCVPISNHLYFYWYRQILGQKVEFLVSFYNNEISEKSEIFDDQFSVERPDGSNFTLKIRSTKLEDSAMYFCASSEGSGGTGELFFGEGSRLTVL.

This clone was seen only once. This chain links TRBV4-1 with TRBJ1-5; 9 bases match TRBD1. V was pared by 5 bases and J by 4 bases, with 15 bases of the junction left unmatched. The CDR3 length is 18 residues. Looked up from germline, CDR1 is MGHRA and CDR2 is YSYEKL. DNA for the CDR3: TGCGCCAGCAGCAAAAGGGTGAACTCGGGACAGGGAAATCAGCCCCAGCATTTT. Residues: CASSKRVNSGQGNQPQHF.

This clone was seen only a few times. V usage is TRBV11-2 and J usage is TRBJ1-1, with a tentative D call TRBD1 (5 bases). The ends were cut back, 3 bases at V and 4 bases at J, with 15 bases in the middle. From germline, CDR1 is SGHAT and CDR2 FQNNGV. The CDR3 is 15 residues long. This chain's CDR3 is CASSFGQFGGTEAFF. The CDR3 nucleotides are TGTGCCAGCAGCTTCGGGCAGTTCGGGGGCACTGAAGCTTTCTTT.

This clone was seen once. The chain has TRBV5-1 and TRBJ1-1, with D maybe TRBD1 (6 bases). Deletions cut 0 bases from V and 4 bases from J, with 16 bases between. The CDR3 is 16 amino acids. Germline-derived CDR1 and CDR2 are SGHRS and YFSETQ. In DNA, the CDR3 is TGCGCCAGCAGCTTGGCCCAGGGGCGGTTTGTCACTGAAGCTTTCTTT. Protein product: CASSLAQGRFVTEAFF.

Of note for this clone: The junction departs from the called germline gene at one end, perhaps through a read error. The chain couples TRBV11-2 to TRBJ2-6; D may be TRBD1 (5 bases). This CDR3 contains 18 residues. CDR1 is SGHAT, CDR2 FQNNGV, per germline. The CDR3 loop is CASSLRGSHGSGANGLTF. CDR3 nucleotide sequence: TGTGCCAGCAGCTTAAGGGGATCACATGGATCTGGGGCCAACGGCCTGACTTTC.

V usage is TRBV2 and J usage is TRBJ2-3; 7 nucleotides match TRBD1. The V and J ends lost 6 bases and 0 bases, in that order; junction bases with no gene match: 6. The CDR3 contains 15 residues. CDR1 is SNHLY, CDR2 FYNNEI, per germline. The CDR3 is CASRGTVGSTDTQYF. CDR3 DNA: TGTGCCAGCAGGGGGACAGTTGGGAGCACAGATACGCAGTATTTT. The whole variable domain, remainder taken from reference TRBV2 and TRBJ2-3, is EPEVTQTPSHQVTQMGQEVILRCVPISNHLYFYWYRQILGQKVEFLVSFYNNEISEKSEIFDDQFSVERPDGSNFTLKIRSTKLEDSAMYFCASRGTVGSTDTQYFGPGTRLTVL.

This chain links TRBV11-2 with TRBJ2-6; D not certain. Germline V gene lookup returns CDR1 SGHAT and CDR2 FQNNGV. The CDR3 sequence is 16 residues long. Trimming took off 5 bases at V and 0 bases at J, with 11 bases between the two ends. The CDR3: CASSRGPLSGANVLTF. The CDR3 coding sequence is TGTGCCAGCAGCAGAGGCCCTCTCTCTGGGGCCAACGTCCTGACTTTC.

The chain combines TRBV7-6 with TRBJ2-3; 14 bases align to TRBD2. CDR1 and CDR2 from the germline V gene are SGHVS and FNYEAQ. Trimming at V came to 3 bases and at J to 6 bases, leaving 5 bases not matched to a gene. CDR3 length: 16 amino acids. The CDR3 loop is CASSFGTSGRGDTQYF. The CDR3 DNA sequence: TGTGCCAGCAGCTTTGGGACTAGCGGGAGAGGGGATACGCAGTATTTT.

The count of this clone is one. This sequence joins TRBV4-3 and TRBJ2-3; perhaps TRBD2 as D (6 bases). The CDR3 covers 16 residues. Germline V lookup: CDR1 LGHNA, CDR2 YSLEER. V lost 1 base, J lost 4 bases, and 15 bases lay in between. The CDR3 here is CASSQATGREPDTQYF. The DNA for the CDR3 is TGCGCCAGCAGCCAAGCCACGGGGCGGGAACCAGATACGCAGTATTTT.

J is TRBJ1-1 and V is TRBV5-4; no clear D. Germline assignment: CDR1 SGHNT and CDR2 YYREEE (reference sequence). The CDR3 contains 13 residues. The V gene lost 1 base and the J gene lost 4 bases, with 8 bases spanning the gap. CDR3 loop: CASSLRVGTEAFF. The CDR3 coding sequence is TGTGCCAGCAGCTTGCGGGTGGGCACTGAAGCTTTCTTT.

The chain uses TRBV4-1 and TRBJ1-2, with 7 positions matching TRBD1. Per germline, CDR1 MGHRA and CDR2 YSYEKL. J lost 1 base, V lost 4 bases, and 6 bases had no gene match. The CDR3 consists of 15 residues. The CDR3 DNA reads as TGCGCCAGCAGCCGAGCCGGGACAGATAACTATGGCTACACCTTC. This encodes CASSRAGTDNYGYTF.

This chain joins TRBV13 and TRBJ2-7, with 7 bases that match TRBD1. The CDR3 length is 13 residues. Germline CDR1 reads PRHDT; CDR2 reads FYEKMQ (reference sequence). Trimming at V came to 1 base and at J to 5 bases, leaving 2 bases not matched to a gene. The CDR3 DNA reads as TGTGCCAGCAGCTTAGAGGGGGCCAACGAGCAGTACTTC. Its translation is CASSLEGANEQYF.

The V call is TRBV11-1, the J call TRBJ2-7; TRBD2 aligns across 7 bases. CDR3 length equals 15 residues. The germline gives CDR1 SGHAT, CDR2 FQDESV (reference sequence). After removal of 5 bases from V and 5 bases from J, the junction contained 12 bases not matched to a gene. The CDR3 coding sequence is TGTGCCAGCAGCAGAAGGACTAGAGGTATCGACGAGCAGTACTTC. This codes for CASSRRTRGIDEQYF.

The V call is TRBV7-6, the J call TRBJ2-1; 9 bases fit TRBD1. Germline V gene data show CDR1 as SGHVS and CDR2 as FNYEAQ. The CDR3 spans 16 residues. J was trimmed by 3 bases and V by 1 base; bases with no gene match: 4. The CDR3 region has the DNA TGTGCCAGCAGCTTAGTTGGGGGACAGGGCTACAATGAGCAGTTCTTC. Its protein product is CASSLVGGQGYNEQFF.

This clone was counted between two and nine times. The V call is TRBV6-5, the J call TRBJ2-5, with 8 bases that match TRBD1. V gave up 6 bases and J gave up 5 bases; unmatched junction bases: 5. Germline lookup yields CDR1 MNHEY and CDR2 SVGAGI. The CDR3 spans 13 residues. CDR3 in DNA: TGTGCCAGCAGCCGGACAGGGACGGAGACCCAGTACTTC. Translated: CASSRTGTETQYF.

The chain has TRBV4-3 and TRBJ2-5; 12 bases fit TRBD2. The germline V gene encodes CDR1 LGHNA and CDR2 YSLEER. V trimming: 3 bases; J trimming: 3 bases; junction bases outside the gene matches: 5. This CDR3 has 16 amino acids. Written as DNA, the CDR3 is TGCGCCAGCAGCCAGACTAGCGGGGGTTGGGAAGAGACCCAGTACTTC. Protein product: CASSQTSGGWEETQYF.

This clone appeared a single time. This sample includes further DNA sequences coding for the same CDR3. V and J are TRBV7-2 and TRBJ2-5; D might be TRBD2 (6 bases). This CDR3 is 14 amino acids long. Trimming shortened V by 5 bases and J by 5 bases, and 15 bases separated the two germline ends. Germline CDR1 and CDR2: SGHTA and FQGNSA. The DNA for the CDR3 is TGTGCCAGCAGCCTAGGGCGGGGAAGTGAGACCCAGTACTTC. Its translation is CASSLGRGSETQYF.

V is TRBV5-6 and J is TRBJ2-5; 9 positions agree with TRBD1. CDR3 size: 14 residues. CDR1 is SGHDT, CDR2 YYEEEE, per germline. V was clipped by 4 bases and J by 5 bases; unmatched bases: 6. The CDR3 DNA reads TGTGCCAGCAGCCCGGACAGGGGTGGGGAGACCCAGTACTTC. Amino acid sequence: CASSPDRGGETQYF.

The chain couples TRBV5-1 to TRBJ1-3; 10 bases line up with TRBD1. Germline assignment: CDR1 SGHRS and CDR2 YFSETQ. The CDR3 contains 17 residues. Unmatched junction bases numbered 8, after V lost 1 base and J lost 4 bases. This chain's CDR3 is CASSLSLTGGAGNTIYF. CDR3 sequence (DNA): TGCGCCAGCAGCTTGTCCCTGACAGGGGGCGCAGGAAACACCATATATTTT.

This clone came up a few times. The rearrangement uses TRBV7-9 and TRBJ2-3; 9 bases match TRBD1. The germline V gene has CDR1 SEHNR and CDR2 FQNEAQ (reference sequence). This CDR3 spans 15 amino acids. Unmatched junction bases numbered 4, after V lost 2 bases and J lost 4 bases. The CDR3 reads CASSLMGTGPDTQYF. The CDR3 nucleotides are TGTGCCAGCAGCTTAATGGGGACAGGGCCAGATACGCAGTATTTT.